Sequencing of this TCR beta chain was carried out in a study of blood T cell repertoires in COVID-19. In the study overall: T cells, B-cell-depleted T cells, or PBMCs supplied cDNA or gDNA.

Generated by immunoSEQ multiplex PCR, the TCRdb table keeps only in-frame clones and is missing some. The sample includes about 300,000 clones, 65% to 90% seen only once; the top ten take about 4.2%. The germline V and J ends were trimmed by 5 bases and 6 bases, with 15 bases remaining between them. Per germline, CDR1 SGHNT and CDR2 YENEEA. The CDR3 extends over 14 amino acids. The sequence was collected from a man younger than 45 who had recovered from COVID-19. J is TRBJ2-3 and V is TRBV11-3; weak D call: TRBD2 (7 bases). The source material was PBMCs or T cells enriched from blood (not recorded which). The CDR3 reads CASSPGGAGDTQYF. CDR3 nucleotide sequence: TGTGCCAGCAGCCCGGGGGGCGCCGGGGATACGCAGTATTTT. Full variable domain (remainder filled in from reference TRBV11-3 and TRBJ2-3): EAGVVQSPRYKIIEKKQPVAFWCNPISGHNTLYWYLQNLGQGPELLIRYENEEAVDDSQLPKDRFSAERLKGVDSTLKIQPAELGDSAVYLCASSPGGAGDTQYFGPGTRLTVL.